This T cell receptor (beta chain) came from a study of OX40 agonist ivuxolimab in advanced cancers. Some clones are missing from TCRdb's copy, which holds only in-frame ones; the method was immunoSEQ multiplex PCR. Of around 65,000 clones listed, approximately 85% are singletons. The ends were cut back, 6 bases at V and 9 bases at J, with 15 bases in the middle. In germline, CDR1 is MNHNY, CDR2 SVGAGI (reference sequence). The CDR3 loop spans 14 amino acids. This clone appeared a few times. Material: CD4+ or CD8+ T cells sorted from blood, obtained in a trial of the OX40 agonist ivuxolimab. This chain uses TRBV6-6 with TRBJ1-6; D ambiguous. The receptor was isolated from an adult with an advanced solid tumor such as melanoma, head and neck, liver or kidney cancer. In DNA form, the CDR3 reads TGTGCCAGCAGCCCCTACGGGGTTACTTCACCCCTCCACTTT. Translation: CASSPYGVTSPLHF.